The 25 T cell receptor beta chains below were found in one sample sequenced in a study of T and B cells in COVID-19 patients. From blood, about 240-550 ng of genomic DNA served as TRB template. TRB rearrangements were amplified by multiplex PCR with BIOMED2 TRB-A/B primers. TCRdb re-called the multiplex PCR reads with MiXCR, one entry per CDR3 protein. The sample has thousands of distinct CDR3 sequences, about 24% seen once. Sequencing used blood. These receptors came from a human donor with active COVID-19.

This clonotype is large. The chain employs TRBV29-1 and TRBJ2-2; D is uncertain. Trimming stripped 4 bases from V and 5 bases from J, with 5 bases between. The CDR3 runs 11 residues. CDR1 and CDR2 (germline): SQVTM, ANQGSEA. The CDR3 region is CSVGWTGELFF. In DNA form, the CDR3 reads TGCAGCGTTGGTTGGACCGGGGAGCTGTTTTTT.

This clonotype was found a few times. The J gene is TRBJ2-2, the V gene TRBV5-1; the D gene could be TRBD1 or TRBD2 (5 bases each). Germline values: CDR1 SGHRS, CDR2 YFSETQ. Deletions cut 4 bases from V and 4 bases from J, with 11 bases between. This CDR3 spans 14 amino acids. CDR3 sequence reads: CASSPGPLTGELFF. CDR3 coding DNA: TGCGCCAGCAGCCCGGGACCCCTCACCGGGGAGCTGTTTTTT.

At least ten counts were recorded for this clonotype. The rearrangement links TRBV12-3 or TRBV12-4 to TRBJ2-2; unclear D gene. V dropped 2 bases and J dropped 4 bases, with 8 bases sitting between them. The CDR3 spans 14 residues. CDR3 in DNA: TGTGCCAGCAGTTTATTTAGGGCCACCGGGGAGCTGTTTTTT. Translation: CASSLFRATGELFF.

The V and J genes are TRBV19 and TRBJ2-1; 10 bases match TRBD2. The V gene's germline CDR1 is LNHDA and CDR2 SQIVND (reference sequence). This CDR3 region has 14 residues. After removal of 11 bases from V and 3 bases from J, the junction contained 7 bases not matched to a gene. The CDR3 bases are TGTGCCTGGAGTGGGACTAGCGTCTACAATGAGCAGTTCTTC. It codes for CAWSGTSVYNEQFF.

This clonotype has more than one count but fewer than ten. The rearrangement links TRBV5-1 to TRBJ2-1, with a possible D match to TRBD2 (5 bases). The CDR3 contains 16 residues. Trimming took 4 bases from V and 9 from J, leaving 23 bases between them. Germline CDR1 SGHRS, CDR2 YFSETQ. CDR3 nucleotide sequence: TGCGCCAGCAGCCCAAGGGAGCGCCTAACGATGGGTGAGCAGTTCTTC. This gives the protein CASSPRERLTMGEQFF.

Many counts were recorded for this clonotype. The chain combines TRBV30 with TRBJ2-5; 8 bases align to TRBD2. V lost 2 bases and J lost 2; bases outside the gene matches: 10. There are 16 residues in the CDR3. CDR1 and CDR2 from the germline V gene are GTSNPN and SVGIG (reference sequence). As DNA, the CDR3 is TGTGCCTGGAGTTCGGGGGGGGGGGTTGGTCAAGAGACCCAGTACTTC. Translated, it gives CAWSSGGGVGQETQYF.

This clonotype occurred many times. The chain is built from TRBV7-9 and TRBJ2-3; D remains unclear. Trimming removed 2 bases at V and 4 bases at J, with 7 bases between. Germline lookup yields CDR1 SEHNR and CDR2 FQNEAQ (reference sequence). CDR3 length equals 13 residues. The CDR3 DNA is TGTGCCAGCAGCTTACAATCGGCAGATACGCAGTATTTT. As protein: CASSLQSADTQYF.

This clonotype was counted ten times or more. The V and J genes are TRBV5-4 and TRBJ1-2; D not resolved. Between the trimmed V and J ends, which lost 1 base and 3 bases, there was a span of 10 bases. The CDR3 runs 14 residues. Looked up from germline, CDR1 is SGHNT and CDR2 is YYREEE (reference sequence). The CDR3, as DNA: TGTGCCAGCAGCTTGCAAGGTTCAGACTATGGCTACACCTTC. This sequence encodes CASSLQGSDYGYTF.

This clonotype is labeled medium-sized. The chain links TRBV6-5 to TRBJ2-5; D uncertain. Deletions cut 0 bases from V and 5 bases from J, with 10 bases between. Germline CDR1 MNHEY, CDR2 SVGAGI. CDR3 length: 14 residues. In DNA, the CDR3 is TGTGCCAGCAGTTACTCATACCCCCCGGAGACCCAGTACTTC. Translation: CASSYSYPPETQYF.

In its sample, this clonotype is medium-sized. The rearrangement joins TRBV5-4 to TRBJ2-3; 8 bases fit TRBD1. The CDR3 sequence is 15 residues long. From germline, CDR1 is SGHNT and CDR2 YYREEE (reference sequence). Germline trimming cut 4 bases from V and 0 bases from J; bases unmatched to any gene: 4. CDR3 sequence reads: CASSPGGYSTDTQYF. Here the CDR3 DNA reads TGTGCCAGCAGCCCAGGGGGCTATAGCACAGATACGCAGTATTTT.

In its sample, this clonotype was seen many times. Its ends do not fully match the called genes, so a read error is possible. The chain carries TRBV6-1 and TRBJ2-5; D gene unclear. The CDR3 is 12 amino acids. Germline CDR1 and CDR2: MNHNS and SASEGT. The CDR3 spells CASNEVFGAQYF. The CDR3 nucleotides read TGTGCCAGCAATGAAGTCTTTGGGGCCCAGTACTTC.

This clonotype is judged medium-sized. The CDR3 DNA reads as TGTGCCAGCAGTTCCTCGGGAGTCCACGAGCAGTACTTC. Protein product: CASSSSGVHEQYF. V is TRBV6-5 and J is TRBJ2-7; D possibly corresponds to TRBD2 (6 bases). Looked up from germline, CDR1 is MNHEY and CDR2 is SVGAGI. The CDR3 loop spans 13 amino acids. V shed 4 bases and J shed 5 bases, with 12 bases lying between them.

This clonotype is judged large. This chain joins TRBV29-1 and TRBJ2-3; TRBD1 matches at 12 bases. Germline V CDR1 and CDR2: SQVTM, ANQGSEA. CDR3 length: 14 amino acids. The J segment lost 3 bases and the V segment lost 6 bases, leaving 4 bases of the junction unmatched. The CDR3 sequence is CSVWDRGRTDTQYF. In DNA form, the CDR3 reads TGCAGCGTCTGGGACAGGGGGCGAACAGATACGCAGTATTTT.

In its sample, this clonotype was seen many times. CDR3 coding DNA: TGTGCCAGCAGTTTTATCCCGCGACTAGCGGGGGGTAGCACCTACAATGAGCAGTTCTTC. Encoded protein: CASSFIPRLAGGSTYNEQFF. The chain joins TRBV27 to TRBJ2-1, with 13 nucleotides matching TRBD2. Germline values: CDR1 MNHEY, CDR2 SMNVEV (reference sequence). The junction had 13 bases not matched to a gene; V was cut back by 3 bases and J by 2 bases. The CDR3 consists of 20 residues.

Here the CDR3 DNA reads TGTGCCAGCAGCTTAGGGAGGCCCGGGACCCTCCACTTT. Encoded protein: CASSLGRPGTLHF. The V gene is TRBV7-2, the J gene TRBJ1-6; D is unresolved. V shed 1 base and J shed 14 bases, with 12 bases lying between them. The CDR3 loop spans 13 amino acids. In germline, CDR1 is SGHTA, CDR2 FQGNSA.

This clonotype has only one observation. This chain links TRBV29-1 with TRBJ2-7; no definite D call. Looked up from germline, CDR1 is SQVTM and CDR2 is ANQGSEA. Trimming left V 8 bases short and J 2 bases short, with 13 bases between. This CDR3 has 12 amino acids. Here the CDR3 reads CSPGHRPYEQYF. For the CDR3, the DNA is TGCAGCCCCGGCCACAGACCCTACGAGCAGTACTTC.

This clonotype was seen many times. The chain recombines TRBV6-1 with TRBJ2-5, with D unresolved. CDR1 and CDR2 from the germline V gene are MNHNS and SASEGT. The V end was cut by 6 bases, the J end by 0 bases, with 8 bases between. This CDR3 comprises 13 residues. CDR3 sequence reads: CASSAENQETQYF. The CDR3 DNA follows: TGTGCCAGCAGCGCGGAGAACCAAGAGACCCAGTACTTC.

The chain recombines TRBV20-1 with TRBJ1-5; D is unclear. The CDR3 consists of 12 residues. Trimming removed 6 bases from V and 5 bases from J, with 11 bases in between. The germline V gene encodes CDR1 DFQATT and CDR2 SNEGSKA (reference sequence). Written as DNA, the CDR3 is TGCAGTGCCTCCAGTGCAGATCAGCCCCAGCATTTT. It yields the protein CSASSADQPQHF.

By frequency in the sample, this clonotype is medium-sized. This chain joins TRBV6-5 and TRBJ2-5; the match to TRBD1 covers 9 bases. CDR3 length equals 16 residues. V lost 2 bases to trimming and J lost 1 base; unmatched junction nucleotides: 5. Germline assignment: CDR1 MNHEY and CDR2 SVGAGI. As DNA, the CDR3 is TGTGCCAGCAGTTACGTGTGGGGACAGGGCCAAGAGACCCAGTACTTC. This gives the protein CASSYVWGQGQETQYF.

This clonotype was counted a few times. This chain uses TRBV5-1 with TRBJ1-1; D perhaps matches TRBD1 (5 bases). Germline values: CDR1 SGHRS, CDR2 YFSETQ. There are 13 residues in the CDR3. V was trimmed by 2 bases and J by 1 base, leaving 6 bases between them. The chain's CDR3 is CASSFDRNTEAFF. The CDR3 DNA reads as TGCGCCAGCAGCTTCGACAGGAACACTGAAGCTTTCTTT.

This clonotype was found many times. The rearrangement uses TRBV6-1 and TRBJ2-7; TRBD1 matches at 8 bases. This CDR3 contains 14 residues. Germline CDR1 reads MNHNS; CDR2 reads SASEGT. After removal of 6 bases from V and 3 bases from J, the junction contained 7 bases not matched to a gene. The CDR3 nucleotides read TGTGCCAGCAGGTTAGACAGGGGCGTCTACGAGCAGTACTTC. It specifies CASRLDRGVYEQYF.

This clonotype is medium-sized. The rearrangement links TRBV27 to TRBJ2-7, with 7 bases identical to TRBD1. Germline V gene lookup returns CDR1 MNHEY and CDR2 SMNVEV (reference sequence). The CDR3 extends over 13 amino acids. Trimming at V came to 8 bases and at J to 8 bases, leaving 12 bases not matched to a gene. The DNA for the CDR3 is TGTGCCAGCTCCTGGGCAGGGGGTAGAAAGCAGTACTTC. As protein: CASSWAGGRKQYF.

This clonotype was recorded a few times. The V gene is TRBV12-3 or TRBV12-4, the J gene TRBJ1-1; D not certain. V dropped 3 bases and J dropped 4 bases, with 6 bases sitting between them. CDR3 length: 12 residues. The CDR3 loop reads CASSLRPTEAFF. CDR3 in DNA: TGTGCCAGCAGTTTGAGGCCCACTGAAGCTTTCTTT.

At least ten counts were recorded for this clonotype. CDR3 protein: CASSLTGGLQETQYF. For the CDR3, the DNA is TGTGCCAGCAGCTTGACAGGGGGTTTGCAAGAGACCCAGTACTTC. The rearrangement joins TRBV5-4 to TRBJ2-5, with 8 bases that match TRBD1. The CDR3 is 15 amino acids. Germline V gene sequence: CDR1 SGHNT, CDR2 YYREEE (reference sequence). V dropped 1 base and J dropped 2; count of bases not matched to a gene: 4.

By sample share, this clonotype is medium-sized (0.01 to 0.1%). The chain uses TRBV27 and TRBJ2-1; a possible D gene is TRBD2 (7 bases). The germline CDR1 and CDR2 sequences are MNHEY and SMNVEV (reference sequence). The CDR3 contains 13 residues. V was shortened by 7 bases and J by 5 bases, with 12 bases between the two germline ends. As DNA, the CDR3 is TGTGCCAGCACAGGGGAGGGAAACAATGAGCAGTTCTTC. This encodes CASTGEGNNEQFF.